This entry lists 19 T cell receptor beta chains sequenced from one sample in a study of T cell repertoires in aging, cancer and after chemotherapy. Rearranged V-D-J TRB sequences were amplified with a mixed TRB-A/B primer pool. TCRdb reanalysed the multiplex PCR reads using MiXCR and keeps one entry per CDR3 protein. There are about 11,000 distinct CDR3 sequences in the sample; approximately 30% occur only once, and about 19% lies in the top ten. TCR beta rearrangements were amplified from peripheral blood genomic DNA. Sequencing was done on a sample of blood. The origin of the receptors is a human donor in good health. The donor label of this sample is uncertain.

This clonotype is medium-sized by share. The V and J genes are TRBV5-4 and TRBJ2-7; the match to TRBD1 covers 8 bases. The CDR3 is made up of 13 amino acids. V dropped 4 bases and J dropped 5; count of bases not matched to a gene: 5. Germline lookup yields CDR1 SGHNT and CDR2 YYREEE (reference sequence). The CDR3 region is CASSRDRFDEQYF. As DNA, the CDR3 is TGTGCCAGCAGCAGGGACAGGTTCGACGAGCAGTACTTC. Variable domain in full (rest from reference TRBV5-4 and TRBJ2-7): ETGVTQSPTHLIKTRGQQVTLRCSSQSGHNTVSWYQQALGQGPQFIFQYYREEENGRGNFPPRFSGLQFPNYSSELNVNALELDDSALYLCASSRDRFDEQYFGPGTRLTVT.

A few counts support this clonotype. This chain uses TRBV19 with TRBJ1-5, with D unresolved. CDR3 length: 14 residues. Germline CDR1 reads LNHDA; CDR2 reads SQIVND (reference sequence). V was cut by 6 bases and J by 5 bases, with 14 bases left in between. The CDR3 sequence: CASSQAGSDQPQHF. The CDR3 coding sequence is TGTGCCAGTAGCCAGGCGGGCAGCGATCAGCCCCAGCATTTT.

This clonotype was detected only a few times. V and J are TRBV6-5 and TRBJ2-3; weak D call: TRBD2 (5 bases). Germline lookup yields CDR1 MNHEY and CDR2 SVGAGI. V lost 5 bases and J 6 bases, leaving 21 bases between the germline ends. CDR3 length: 16 amino acids. DNA for the CDR3: TGTGCCAGCAGTGAAGCGGTCGCTGGGATCGACGATACGCAGTATTTT. Protein sequence: CASSEAVAGIDDTQYF.

This clonotype is deemed medium-sized. The chain has TRBV5-6 and TRBJ1-5; D is uncertain. The germline CDR1 and CDR2 sequences are SGHDT and YYEEEE. The CDR3 runs 14 residues. V lost 2 bases, J lost 3 bases, and 9 bases lay in between. The CDR3 here is CASSFGSINQPQHF. DNA for the CDR3: TGTGCCAGCAGCTTCGGCAGCATCAATCAGCCCCAGCATTTT.

This clonotype was detected a few times. The chain has TRBV27 and TRBJ2-5, with D perhaps matching TRBD2 (6 bases). This CDR3 is built from 14 residues. Per the germline V gene, CDR1 is MNHEY and CDR2 is SMNVEV (reference sequence). V lost 4 bases and J 4 bases, leaving 13 bases between the germline ends. This CDR3 is CASSSHGSTETQYF. DNA of the CDR3: TGTGCCAGCAGTTCCCACGGGAGCACAGAGACCCAGTACTTC.

This clonotype came up a few times. The V call is TRBV5-4, the J call TRBJ2-3; D might be TRBD1 (6 bases). Trimming removed 7 bases from V and 0 bases from J, with 15 bases in between. Germline V gives CDR1 SGHNT, CDR2 YYREEE (reference sequence). The CDR3 sequence is 15 residues long. The CDR3 is CASGGQRSSTDTQYF. For the CDR3, the DNA is TGTGCCAGCGGCGGACAGCGTTCTAGCACAGATACGCAGTATTTT.

This clonotype has a handful of counts. V is TRBV12-3 or TRBV12-4 and J is TRBJ2-3; D possibly corresponds to TRBD1 (6 bases). This CDR3 region has 14 residues. Deletions cut 6 bases from V and 2 bases from J, with 12 bases between. In nucleotides, the CDR3 is TGTGCCAGCAGACTACAGGGATACACAGATACGCAGTATTTT. It is translated as CASRLQGYTDTQYF.

V gene TRBV14 combines with J gene TRBJ1-6; D perhaps matches TRBD1 (6 bases). The CDR3 runs 13 residues. V lost 2 bases, J lost 10 bases, and 9 bases lay in between. The germline V gene encodes CDR1 SGHDN and CDR2 FVKESK. CDR3: CASSQTGRSPLHF. CDR3 bases: TGTGCCAGCAGCCAAACAGGGAGGTCACCCCTCCACTTT.

This clonotype is medium-sized by share. The chain is built from TRBV19 and TRBJ1-5; D is undetermined. The length of the CDR3 is 15 residues. V was pared by 2 bases and J by 5 bases, with 13 bases between. Germline lookup yields CDR1 LNHDA and CDR2 SQIVND (reference sequence). The CDR3 DNA is TGTGCCAGTAGTATACTTCCAGACTCCTATCAGCCCCAGCATTTT. This codes for CASSILPDSYQPQHF. The full variable domain, completed using reference TRBV19 and TRBJ1-5, is DGGITQSPKYLFRKEGQNVTLSCEQNLNHDAMYWYRQDPGQGLRLIYYSQIVNDFQKGDIAEGYSVSREKKESFPLTVTSAQKNPTAFYLCASSILPDSYQPQHFGDGTRLSIL.

Relative to its sample, this clonotype is medium-sized. The V and J genes are TRBV6-1 and TRBJ2-1; 8 nucleotides line up with TRBD1. CDR3 length: 13 amino acids. J was trimmed by 12 bases and V by 6 bases; bases with no gene match: 10. Per germline, CDR1 MNHNS and CDR2 SASEGT. CDR3 loop: CASSADREGWQFF. In nucleotides, the CDR3 is TGTGCCAGCAGCGCGGACAGGGAAGGGTGGCAGTTCTTC.

Only a few counts were recorded for this clonotype. This chain joins TRBV27 and TRBJ1-6, with 7 bases that match TRBD1. The CDR3 is 14 residues long. After removal of 8 bases from V and 7 bases from J, the junction contained 8 bases not matched to a gene. Per the germline V gene, CDR1 is MNHEY and CDR2 is SMNVEV (reference sequence). This CDR3 is CASGPTGPNSPLHF. CDR3 nucleotides: TGTGCCAGCGGGCCGACAGGGCCGAATTCACCCCTCCACTTT.

This clonotype was detected a few times. V usage is TRBV6-1 and J usage is TRBJ2-3, with no clear D. The CDR3 extends over 13 amino acids. Germline V gene sequence: CDR1 MNHNS, CDR2 SASEGT. V lost 3 bases to trimming and J lost 4 bases, with 8 bases between them. The CDR3 spells CASSDAAPDTQYF. The CDR3 nucleotides are TGTGCCAGCAGTGACGCGGCACCAGATACGCAGTATTTT.

This rearrangement joins TRBV12-3 or TRBV12-4 to TRBJ2-1; TRBD1 matches 7 bases. CDR3 length equals 17 residues. Trimming at V came to 0 bases and at J to 5 bases, leaving 10 bases not matched to a gene. CDR3 bases: TGTGCCAGCAGTTTAGCATTCACAGGGGTTGGGGACAATGAGCAGTTCTTC. Protein: CASSLAFTGVGDNEQFF.

V gene TRBV7-6 combines with J gene TRBJ1-2; the match to TRBD1 covers 9 bases. Germline trimming cut 5 bases from V and 4 bases from J; bases unmatched to any gene: 5. The CDR3 has 14 amino acids. CDR1 and CDR2 from the germline V gene are SGHVS and FNYEAQ. CDR3: CASSMGQGSYGYTF. In nucleotides, the CDR3 is TGTGCCAGCAGCATGGGACAGGGCTCCTATGGCTACACCTTC.

This chain connects TRBV27 to TRBJ2-2; D may be TRBD1 (6 bases). This CDR3 is 15 amino acids long. Germline V gene lookup returns CDR1 MNHEY and CDR2 SMNVEV (reference sequence). Trimming removed 3 bases at V and 5 bases at J, with 13 bases between. CDR3 bases: TGTGCCAGCAGTTTCTGGGGGCCGGGGACCGGGGAGCTGTTTTTT. This translates into CASSFWGPGTGELFF.

V and J are TRBV13 and TRBJ2-7; unclear D gene. V shed 1 base and J shed 2 bases, with 6 bases lying between them. The germline CDR1 and CDR2 sequences are PRHDT and FYEKMQ (reference sequence). The CDR3 has 13 amino acids. CDR3 sequence (DNA): TGTGCCAGCAGCTTAGCGGGCGCCTACGAGCAGTACTTC. This translates into CASSLAGAYEQYF.

As to this clonotype: This may arise from a read error, as a much more abundant clone is one base away. This rearrangement joins TRBV30 to TRBJ1-2, with D uncertain. CDR1 and CDR2 (germline): GTSNPN, SVGIG (reference sequence). CDR3 length: 13 residues. The CDR3 sequence is CAWSVLGSYGYIF. The CDR3 nucleotides are TGTGCCTGGAGTGTACTCGGGTCCTATGGCTACATCTTC.

By its share, this clonotype is large. This chain links TRBV29-1 with TRBJ2-5; the match to TRBD1 covers 9 bases. This CDR3 region has 12 residues. The V segment lost 6 bases and the J segment 3 bases; nucleotides outside the gene matches: 2. Germline values: CDR1 SQVTM, CDR2 ANQGSEA. CDR3 loop: CSVTGGKETQYF. The CDR3 DNA sequence: TGCAGCGTGACAGGGGGTAAAGAGACCCAGTACTTC.

By its share, this clonotype is medium-sized (0.01 to 0.1%). The chain links TRBV5-5 to TRBJ1-5; 8 bases are shared with TRBD1. J lost 7 bases, V lost 4 bases, and 19 bases had no gene match. This CDR3 is 18 amino acids long. CDR1 SGHKS and CDR2 YYEKEE come from the germline V gene (reference sequence). In DNA form, the CDR3 reads TGTGCCAGCAGCCCCGCGGGCAGGGGGCGCGTCGCGGGCCAGCCCCAGCATTTT. Residues: CASSPAGRGRVAGQPQHF. The whole variable domain, remainder taken from reference TRBV5-5 and TRBJ1-5, is DAGVTQSPTHLIKTRGQQVTLRCSPISGHKSVSWYQQVLGQGPQFIFQYYEKEERGRGNFPDRFSARQFPNYSSELNVNALLLGDSALYLCASSPAGRGRVAGQPQHFGDGTRLSIL.